Below are 11 T cell receptor beta chains sequenced from a single sample in a study of blood T cell repertoires in COVID-19. Data came from immunoSEQ multiplex PCR; TCRdb stores just in-frame clones and leaves some out. The table records roughly 73,000 clones, roughly nine tenths of them present only once. Sample: peripheral blood. The receptors originated from a man older than 75 with acute or convalescent COVID-19.

The chain links TRBV21-1 to TRBJ2-5; TRBD2, the table's D call, was not compared with the DNA. TRBV21-1 is a listed pseudogene. This CDR3 is 16 amino acids long. CDR3 DNA: TGTGCCAGCAGCAAAGAGCCTAGCGGGGGACAAGAGACCCAGTACTTC. It specifies CASSKEPSGGQETQYF.

This chain links TRBV3-1 (or the pseudogene TRBV3-2) with TRBJ1-2; TRBD1 is a possible D gene (6 bases). Per the germline V gene, CDR1 is LGHDT and CDR2 is YNNKEL (reference sequence). This CDR3 is built from 14 residues. Trimming pared 4 bases from V and 1 base from J, leaving 10 bases between. The DNA for the CDR3 is TGTGCCAGCAGCCTCACGGACAGTAACTATGGCTACACCTTC. Protein product: CASSLTDSNYGYTF.

The V gene is TRBV11-2, the J gene TRBJ2-7; 8 positions agree with TRBD1. Per the germline V gene, CDR1 is SGHAT and CDR2 is FQNNGV. The CDR3 has 17 amino acids. Trimming cost V 1 base and J 2 bases; bases outside gene matches: 10. CDR3 in amino acids: CASSLGQGASRPYEQYF. The CDR3, as DNA: TGTGCCAGCAGCTTAGGGCAGGGGGCGTCCCGACCCTACGAGCAGTACTTC.

The chain combines TRBV5-1 with TRBJ1-2; D not resolved. The CDR3 runs to 14 residues. Per the germline V gene, CDR1 is SGHRS and CDR2 is YFSETQ. Deletions cut 3 bases from V and 0 bases from J, with 9 bases between. CDR3 in amino acids: CASSSSESNYGYTF. CDR3 sequence (DNA): TGCGCCAGCAGCTCTTCGGAGTCTAACTATGGCTACACCTTC.

The V and J genes are TRBV6-5 and TRBJ1-1; D is unresolved. Trimming stripped 3 bases from V and 1 base from J, with 6 bases between. The CDR3 loop spans 13 amino acids. From germline, CDR1 is MNHEY and CDR2 SVGAGI. Here the CDR3 reads CASSYYSNTEAFF. The CDR3 nucleotides are TGTGCCAGCAGTTATTACTCGAACACTGAAGCTTTCTTT.

This rearrangement joins TRBV3-1 (or the pseudogene TRBV3-2) to TRBJ1-4, with D maybe TRBD1 (5 bases). The length of the CDR3 is 17 residues. Germline V gives CDR1 LGHDT, CDR2 YNNKEL (reference sequence). Between the trimmed V and J ends, which lost 7 bases and 7 bases, there was a span of 25 bases. CDR3 coding DNA: TGTGCCAGCACCCTGAAACGATCAGGGATCTCGAGTGAAAAACTGTTTTTT. Translation gives CASTLKRSGISSEKLFF.

The J gene is TRBJ1-2, the V gene TRBV10-3; D perhaps matches TRBD1 (6 bases). The germline V gene has CDR1 ENHRY and CDR2 SYGVKD. V lost 4 bases, J lost 6 bases, and 12 bases lay in between. This CDR3 spans 13 amino acids. The DNA of the CDR3 is TGTGCCATCAGTGCCTCAGGGGAGAATGGCTACACCTTC. Amino acids: CAISASGENGYTF.

This clone was observed once. The chain employs TRBV5-1 and TRBJ1-1, with TRBD1 matching 8 bases. V trimming: 4 bases; J trimming: 0 bases; junction bases outside the gene matches: 11. CDR1 and CDR2 from the germline V gene are SGHRS and YFSETQ. The CDR3 length is 17 residues. This CDR3 reads CASSPTTGDFMNTEAFF. DNA for the CDR3: TGCGCCAGCAGCCCGACGACAGGGGACTTCATGAACACTGAAGCTTTCTTT.

This clone was picked up a small number of times. The chain carries TRBV5-1 and TRBJ1-4; D is ambiguous. The V gene's germline CDR1 is SGHRS and CDR2 YFSETQ. The CDR3 has 16 residues. V lost 0 bases to trimming and J lost 3 bases, with 12 bases between them. The CDR3 is CASSLGHIKPNEKLFF. CDR3 nucleotide sequence: TGCGCCAGCAGCTTGGGCCATATAAAGCCTAATGAAAAACTGTTTTTT.

Remarks on this clone: One end of the junction varies from germline; a read error may be responsible. This chain connects TRBV24-1 to TRBJ1-5, with a weak D call TRBD1 (6 bases). This CDR3 is built from 14 residues. Germline CDR1 is KGHDR and CDR2 is SFDVKD. The DNA of the CDR3 is TGTGCCACCAGTGAAAAACAGGGAAATCGGCCCCAGCATTTT. It specifies CATSEKQGNRPQHF.

V is TRBV4-1 and J is TRBJ2-1, with 10 bases that match TRBD2. CDR1 and CDR2 from the germline V gene are MGHRA and YSYEKL. The CDR3 is 18 residues long. The V and J ends lost 1 base and 6 bases, in that order; junction bases with no gene match: 12. The CDR3 sequence: CASSQAAILAGGGNEQFF. The DNA for the CDR3 is TGCGCCAGCAGCCAAGCAGCGATATTAGCGGGGGGTGGCAATGAGCAGTTCTTC.